This T cell receptor beta chain came from a study of early T cells in non-severe SARS-CoV-2 infection. Each CDR3 protein is one row after TCRdb ran MiXCR on the 5' RACE reads. Here the sample spans around 70,000 distinct CDR3 sequences, 12% being singletons. The CDR3 spans 11 residues. V was clipped by 6 bases and J by 4 bases, with 9 bases between them. The germline V gene has CDR1 DFQATT and CDR2 SNEGSKA (reference sequence). The sequenced material came from whole blood. The chain combines TRBV20-1 with TRBJ1-1, with D possibly TRBD1 on 5 matching bases. The clonotype originates from an adult who was a healthcare worker with PCR-confirmed SARS-CoV-2 infection or an uninfected control (not recorded which). The CDR3 DNA sequence: TGCAGTGCCAGGGCTACCACTGAAGCTTTCTTT. Protein: CSARATTEAFF.